These 19 T cell receptor beta chains came from one sample sequenced in a study of T cell repertoires in cytomegalovirus infection (dated by TCRdb to the late 2010s). This sample was sequenced with an Illumina HiSeq 1500. TCRdb reprocessed the public reads (quality trimming at Q25 with fastp, clone calling with MiXCR) and kept in-frame beta chains. Merged by CDR3 protein, the rows form single entries marked with the most common genes and DNA. This sample is represented by approximately 180,000 distinct CDR3 sequences; 8.5% to 10% of them were singletons. The top ten hold approximately 4.3% of the sample. The sequencing sample was made of PBMCs. These receptors all stem from a human donor in good health (CMV status not recorded). Some clones in this sample may be carry-over from other donors' samples.

This clonotype appeared many times. J is TRBJ2-3 and V is TRBV7-2; either TRBD1 or TRBD2 may supply D (5 bases each). The CDR3 has 19 residues. Trimming cost V 1 base and J 0 bases, with 20 bases left between them. Germline-derived CDR1 and CDR2 are SGHTA and FQGNSA. The DNA of the CDR3 is TGTGCCAGCAGCTTAGTAGGGGTGCCGGGGCCACTAAGCACAGATACGCAGTATTTT. Its translation: CASSLVGVPGPLSTDTQYF.

This clonotype was counted many times. V gene TRBV7-2 combines with J gene TRBJ1-5; 7 positions match TRBD1. This CDR3 is built from 17 residues. V shed 5 bases and J 2 bases; nucleotides not matched to a gene: 12. Germline lookup yields CDR1 SGHTA and CDR2 FQGNSA. CDR3 sequence: CASSESLTGYGNQPQHF. The CDR3 region has the DNA TGTGCCAGCAGCGAGTCTTTGACAGGGTATGGCAATCAGCCCCAGCATTTT. Using reference TRBV7-2 and TRBJ1-5 for the parts outside the CDR3, the full variable domain is GAGVSQSPSNKVTEKGKDVELRCDPISGHTALYWYRQSLGQGLEFLIYFQGNSAPDKSGLPSDRFSAERTGGSVSTLTIQRTQQEDSAVYLCASSESLTGYGNQPQHFGDGTRLSIL.

The table lists this clonotype with many counts. V is TRBV7-7 and J is TRBJ2-2; TRBD1 is a possible D gene (6 bases). Germline CDR1 and CDR2: SSHAT and FNYEAQ (reference sequence). CDR3 length: 15 amino acids. The V end lost 5 bases, the J end lost 0 bases, and 10 bases lay between the germline ends. CDR3 in amino acids: CASSRDRTNTGELFF. Here the CDR3 DNA reads TGTGCCAGCAGCCGAGACAGGACGAACACCGGGGAGCTGTTTTTT. Full variable domain (rest looked up from reference TRBV7-7 and TRBJ2-2): GAGVSQSPRYKVTKRGQDVTLRCDPISSHATLYWYQQALGQGPEFLTYFNYEAQPDKSGLPSDRFSAERPEGSISTLTIQRTEQRDSAMYRCASSRDRTNTGELFFGEGSRLTVL.

V gene TRBV29-1 combines with J gene TRBJ2-1; possibly TRBD2 for D (5 bases). Trimming left V 2 bases short and J 6 bases short, with 17 bases between. The length of the CDR3 is 15 residues. CDR1 SQVTM and CDR2 ANQGSEA come from the germline V gene. The CDR3 loop is CSVEIGGSETNEQFF. CDR3 in DNA: TGCAGCGTTGAAATCGGCGGGTCAGAAACCAATGAGCAGTTCTTC.

As regards this clonotype: This may arise from a read error, as a much more abundant clone is one base away. The chain recombines TRBV7-2 with TRBJ2-2; D may be TRBD1 or TRBD2 (5 bases each). Germline lookup yields CDR1 SGHTA and CDR2 FQGNSA. This CDR3 is built from 12 residues. Written as DNA, the CDR3 is TGTGCCAGCACCACGGACACCGGGGAGCCGTTTTTT. Encoded protein: CASTTDTGEPFF.

This clonotype was seen repeatedly, ten times or more. Here the CDR3 DNA reads TGTGCCACCAGTGTTACAGGGGAAGACTATGGCTACACCTTC. Translated: CATSVTGEDYGYTF. The V gene is TRBV24-1, the J gene TRBJ1-2, with 7 bases aligning to TRBD1. V was pared by 5 bases and J by 3 bases, with 5 bases of the junction left unmatched. The CDR3 has 14 amino acids. Germline V gene sequence: CDR1 KGHDR, CDR2 SFDVKD.

This clonotype came up many times. V is TRBV27 and J is TRBJ1-1; D remains ambiguous. Looked up from germline, CDR1 is MNHEY and CDR2 is SMNVEV (reference sequence). V dropped 8 bases and J dropped 1 base, with 5 bases sitting between them. This CDR3 has 11 amino acids. DNA of the CDR3: TGTGCCAGCCAGAGGAACACTGAAGCTTTCTTT. Amino acid sequence: CASQRNTEAFF.

This clonotype was seen a few times. J is TRBJ2-7 and V is TRBV28; 9 nucleotides agree with TRBD2. V lost 2 bases to trimming and J lost 4 bases; unmatched junction nucleotides: 9. Per the germline V gene, CDR1 is MDHEN and CDR2 is SYDVKM. The CDR3 sequence is 16 residues long. The DNA of the CDR3 is TGTGCCAGCAGTTTAACGAGCGGGGGGCTCAGATACGAGCAGTACTTC. It encodes CASSLTSGGLRYEQYF. Full variable domain (remainder filled in from reference TRBV28 and TRBJ2-7): DVKVTQSSRYLVKRTGEKVFLECVQDMDHENMFWYRQDPGLGLRLIYFSYDVKMKEKGDIPEGYSVSREKKERFSLILESASTNQTSMYLCASSLTSGGLRYEQYFGPGTRLTVT.

The chain joins TRBV28 to TRBJ1-3; 7 nucleotides agree with TRBD1. This CDR3 comprises 14 residues. V lost 4 bases to trimming and J lost 6 bases; unmatched junction nucleotides: 6. Per germline, CDR1 MDHEN and CDR2 SYDVKM. The DNA for the CDR3 is TGTGCCAGCAGTTCGACAGGGAGACAAAACACCATATATTTT. Protein: CASSSTGRQNTIYF.

This clonotype was picked up many times. V gene TRBV7-9 combines with J gene TRBJ2-3; the D call may be TRBD1 or TRBD2 (5 bases each). Looked up from germline, CDR1 is SEHNR and CDR2 is FQNEAQ (reference sequence). V was trimmed by 5 bases and J by 1 base, leaving 7 bases between them. The CDR3 totals 13 residues. CDR3 sequence reads: CASSGGGTDTQYF. CDR3 bases: TGTGCCAGCAGCGGGGGAGGCACAGATACGCAGTATTTT.

Many counts were recorded for this clonotype. This sequence joins TRBV28 and TRBJ2-5; possibly TRBD1 or TRBD2 for D (6 bases each). CDR1 and CDR2 from the germline V gene are MDHEN and SYDVKM. The CDR3 spans 15 residues. Trimming left V 3 bases short and J 2 bases short, with 13 bases between. The CDR3 sequence is CASSFSGAGQETQYF. The CDR3 nucleotides are TGTGCCAGCAGTTTCTCGGGGGCGGGGCAAGAGACCCAGTACTTC.

This clonotype has just a few counts. V is TRBV4-1 and J is TRBJ2-1; 12 nucleotides match TRBD2. This CDR3 has 16 amino acids. The V gene's germline CDR1 is MGHRA and CDR2 YSYEKL. Trimming at V came to 1 base and at J to 4 bases, leaving 2 bases not matched to a gene. CDR3 bases: TGCGCCAGCAGCCAAGGACTAGCGGGAGCTTACAATGAGCAGTTCTTC. Amino acids: CASSQGLAGAYNEQFF.

This clonotype has at least ten counts. The gene calls are TRBV9 and TRBJ2-3; TRBD1 matches at 7 bases. Germline CDR1 SGDLS, CDR2 YYNGEE. This CDR3 comprises 16 residues. Trimming removed 2 bases from V and 0 bases from J; junction bases left unmatched: 6. The CDR3 DNA reads TGTGCCAGCAGCGTGTTCCGGGACAGCAGCACAGATACGCAGTATTTT. Translated: CASSVFRDSSTDTQYF.

This clonotype was found many times. This chain links TRBV7-2 with TRBJ1-2; D uncertain. Per germline, CDR1 SGHTA and CDR2 FQGNSA. Trimming took 0 bases from V and 8 from J, leaving 16 bases between them. The CDR3 consists of 15 residues. Here the CDR3 reads CASSLALVGVVGYTF. The CDR3 bases are TGTGCCAGCAGCTTAGCGCTCGTCGGGGTAGTAGGCTACACCTTC.

Only a few counts were recorded for this clonotype. This chain links TRBV24-1 with TRBJ2-7; TRBD2 agrees at 8 bases. Germline V gene data show CDR1 as KGHDR and CDR2 as SFDVKD. V was clipped by 9 bases and J by 6 bases; unmatched bases: 9. CDR3 length equals 13 residues. The CDR3 DNA sequence: TGTGCCACCTCGGGACTAGTATCGGGCGAGCAGTACTTC. It translates to CATSGLVSGEQYF.

This clonotype has just a few counts. The V call is TRBV5-1, the J call TRBJ2-1; D is uncertain. The CDR3 totals 11 residues. Germline loops: CDR1 SGHRS, CDR2 YFSETQ. V was pared by 2 bases and J by 8 bases, with 5 bases between. The CDR3: CASSLEYEQFF. CDR3 bases: TGCGCCAGCAGCTTAGAATATGAGCAGTTCTTC.

This clonotype was counted at least ten times. The gene calls are TRBV28 and TRBJ2-2; TRBD1 might be the D (5 bases). From germline, CDR1 is MDHEN and CDR2 SYDVKM. The CDR3 has 15 amino acids. V dropped 1 base and J dropped 1 base, with 7 bases sitting between them. In nucleotides, the CDR3 is TGTGCCAGCAGTTTATCCGACAGGAACACCGGGGAGCTGTTTTTT. Encoded protein: CASSLSDRNTGELFF.

V gene TRBV7-6 combines with J gene TRBJ1-1; D unresolved. CDR3 length: 15 residues. V was shortened by 5 bases and J by 0 bases, with 13 bases between the two germline ends. Germline assignment: CDR1 SGHVS and CDR2 FNYEAQ. In nucleotides, the CDR3 is TGTGCCAGCAGCGGAGTGGGCGGGTTGAACACTGAAGCTTTCTTT. Residues: CASSGVGGLNTEAFF.

This clonotype was seen at least ten times. This chain joins TRBV19 and TRBJ1-1, with 7 positions matching TRBD1. Germline CDR1 and CDR2: LNHDA and SQIVND (reference sequence). This CDR3 contains 15 residues. V lost 2 bases to trimming and J lost 6 bases; unmatched junction nucleotides: 9. The CDR3 sequence: CASSIRVDRAAEAFF. CDR3 DNA: TGTGCCAGTAGTATAAGAGTCGACAGGGCCGCTGAAGCTTTCTTT. Full variable domain (missing parts from reference TRBV19 and TRBJ1-1): DGGITQSPKYLFRKEGQNVTLSCEQNLNHDAMYWYRQDPGQGLRLIYYSQIVNDFQKGDIAEGYSVSREKKESFPLTVTSAQKNPTAFYLCASSIRVDRAAEAFFGQGTRLTVV.